These 7 T cell receptor beta chains were sequenced from one sample in a study of cytomegalovirus exposure and HLA in healthy donors. Primers for the PCR totalled 60 Vbeta and 13 Jbeta. Assay used: immunoSEQ multiplex PCR; TCRdb lists only in-frame clones, some missing. This sample has under 200,000 clones, with approximately 12% found just once. Input material: PBMCs. These receptor sequences come from a man in his forties or fifties in good health and CMV-seropositive.

The rearrangement joins TRBV7-2 to TRBJ1-1; 9 bases are shared with TRBD1. This CDR3 has 14 residues. Germline CDR1 reads SGHTA; CDR2 reads FQGNSA. J was trimmed by 5 bases and V by 4 bases; bases with no gene match: 5. The CDR3 loop is CASSSGQGHTEAFF. CDR3 nucleotides: TGTGCCAGCAGCTCGGGACAGGGCCATACTGAAGCTTTCTTT.

The rearrangement links TRBV7-2 to TRBJ1-2; the D is unclear. The V end lost 0 bases, the J end lost 5 bases, and 7 bases lay between the germline ends. Germline CDR1 is SGHTA and CDR2 is FQGNSA. CDR3 length equals 13 residues. CDR3 in amino acids: CASSLAIRYGYTF. The CDR3 nucleotides are TGTGCCAGCAGCTTAGCCATACGGTATGGCTACACCTTC.

This clone was seen a few times. The chain carries TRBV23-1 and TRBJ2-7, with TRBD1 matching over 10 bases. TRBV23-1 is treated as an ORF (open reading frame) with a function not yet certain. V shed 3 bases, J shed 2 bases, and the junction held 16 bases outside the gene matches. CDR3 length equals 19 residues. CDR3 in amino acids: CASSQRQGAPFTATYEQYV. In DNA, the CDR3 is TGCGCCAGCAGTCAGAGACAGGGGGCTCCCTTTACGGCGACCTACGAGCAGTACGTC.

The chain recombines TRBV30 with TRBJ1-3; D unclear. CDR1 is GTSNPN, CDR2 SVGIG, per germline (reference sequence). This CDR3 is 13 amino acids long. The CDR3 DNA reads TGTGGTACCTCTCGGAGCTCTGGAAACACCATATATTTT. Translating gives CGTSRSSGNTIYF.

This chain links TRBV14 with TRBJ1-1; 9 bases line up with TRBD1. Per the germline V gene, CDR1 is SGHDN and CDR2 is FVKESK. J lost 0 bases, V lost 8 bases, and 1 base had no gene match. This CDR3 comprises 13 residues. CDR3 amino acids: CASDRGMNTEAFF. The DNA of the CDR3 is TGTGCCAGCGACAGGGGGATGAACACTGAAGCTTTCTTT.

The rearrangement links TRBV15 to TRBJ2-5; 7 bases line up with TRBD1. Germline V lookup: CDR1 LNHNV, CDR2 YYDKDF (reference sequence). J lost 5 bases, V lost 2 bases, and 8 bases had no gene match. The CDR3 has 15 residues. The CDR3 coding sequence is TGTGCCACCAGCAGAATGGGGGCGACAGGGGAGACCCAGTACTTC. Its protein is CATSRMGATGETQYF.

This clone appeared a few times. The J gene is TRBJ1-2, the V gene TRBV6-1, with D perhaps matching TRBD1 (6 bases). V dropped 0 bases and J dropped 4 bases, with 21 bases sitting between them. Germline V CDR1 and CDR2: MNHNS, SASEGT. The CDR3 has 18 amino acids. CDR3 sequence: CASSEANPDGGRVYGYTF. DNA of the CDR3: TGTGCCAGCAGTGAAGCGAACCCGGATGGGGGCCGCGTCTATGGCTACACCTTC.